This entry concerns a single T cell receptor (beta chain). This record belongs to a study of blood T cell repertoires in COVID-19. Across the whole study: Researchers got acute and convalescent COVID-19 samples from the United States, Italy and Spain.

Repertoires were generated with immunoSEQ multiplex PCR, while TCRdb's copy carries only in-frame clones and drops some. The data show 130,000 or so clones, 84% seen once. The TCR comes from a human donor in a cohort sampled during active COVID-19. The sequencing sample was made of peripheral blood.

CDR3 sequence reads: CASSDPQLSTDTQYF. The CDR3 nucleotides read TGTGCCAGCAGTGACCCGCAGTTGAGCACAGATACGCAGTATTTT. This chain uses TRBV2 with TRBJ2-3; D remains ambiguous. Looked up from germline, CDR1 is SNHLY and CDR2 is FYNNEI. Trimming removed 3 bases at V and 0 bases at J, with 10 bases between. This CDR3 comprises 15 residues.